This T cell receptor beta chain was profiled in a study of blood T cell repertoires in COVID-19. Overall study context: T cells, B-cell-depleted T cells, or PBMCs provided the cDNA or gDNA that served as material.

This CDR3 comprises 15 residues. After removal of 6 bases from V and 3 bases from J, the junction contained 5 bases not matched to a gene. Looked up from germline, CDR1 is MNHEY and CDR2 is SMNVEV (reference sequence). In the study's own analysis: Using reference gene primer amplification, nucleated cell counts were estimated. Generated by immunoSEQ multiplex PCR, the TCRdb table keeps only in-frame clones and is missing some. That table is the source of V, J and clone size, and D and trimming were worked out from the DNA. The profile shows around 110,000 clones, roughly 90% of them singletons. The chain has TRBV27 and TRBJ1-5; 10 bases are a match to TRBD1. This receptor was taken from a man aged 35-49 years with active or convalescent COVID-19. Source material: peripheral blood. The CDR3 sequence is CASSPGTGVNQPQHF. The CDR3 DNA follows: TGTGCCAGCAGCCCAGGGACAGGGGTCAATCAGCCCCAGCATTTT.